The rows below give T cell receptor beta chains drawn from one sample of a study of T-cell reconstitution after alpha-beta-depleted transplantation in children. TCRdb re-called the PCR reads with MiXCR, one entry per CDR3 protein. The table lists fewer than 550,000 distinct CDR3 sequences, approximately 11% of them singletons. This material consisted of PBMCs from the stem cell graft donor, taken from the stem cell graft. These receptors were obtained from a human donor who donated a stem cell graft to a child with acute myeloid leukemia. The CDR3 runs from the conserved cysteine through the conserved F or W. Each record gives: V gene, J gene, clone size, D gene, CDR3 protein, CDR3 DNA. A D gene is named only where the DNA matches it firmly. Clone size, where shown, is once, few, many, or a class for clones that have expanded.

V gene: TRBV20-1; J gene: TRBJ2-7; clone size: few; D gene: TRBD2; CDR3 protein: CSARGLAVLEQYF; CDR3 DNA: TGCAGTGCTAGGGGACTAGCGGTTTTAGAGCAGTACTTC
V gene: TRBV5-1; J gene: TRBJ2-2; clone size: few; D gene: TRBD2; CDR3 protein: CASSSGLAGGPGLFF; CDR3 DNA: TGCGCCAGCAGCTCTGGACTAGCGGGGGGGCCGGGGCTGTTTTTT
V gene: TRBV28; J gene: TRBJ2-1; clone size: few; D gene: .; CDR3 protein: CASSLGLPSYNEQFF; CDR3 DNA: TGTGCCAGCAGCCTCGGACTCCCCTCCTACAATGAGCAGTTCTTC
V gene: TRBV20-1; J gene: TRBJ2-5; clone size: .; D gene: .; CDR3 protein: CSARDDNQETQYF; CDR3 DNA: TGCAGTGCTAGAGATGACAATCAAGAGACCCAGTACTTC
V gene: TRBV2; J gene: TRBJ2-5; clone size: .; D gene: .; CDR3 protein: CASSEVAGETQYF; CDR3 DNA: TGTGCCAGCAGTGAAGTGGCGGGGGAGACCCAGTACTTC
V gene: TRBV30; J gene: TRBJ2-3; clone size: few; D gene: TRBD1; CDR3 protein: CAQNRGYLQYF; CDR3 DNA: TGTGCCCAAAACAGGGGGTATCTTCAGTATTTT
V gene: TRBV7-3; J gene: TRBJ1-1; clone size: few; D gene: .; CDR3 protein: CASRPRDGGMNTEAFF; CDR3 DNA: TGTGCCAGCAGGCCCCGGGACGGAGGCATGAACACTGAAGCTTTCTTT
V gene: TRBV7-2; J gene: TRBJ2-3; clone size: few; D gene: .; CDR3 protein: CASSLAGAAGDTQYF; CDR3 DNA: TGTGCCAGCAGCTTAGCTGGGGCCGCCGGAGATACGCAGTATTTT
V gene: TRBV5-5; J gene: TRBJ1-3; clone size: many; D gene: .; CDR3 protein: CASSLTVYSGNTIYF; CDR3 DNA: TGTGCCAGCAGCTTGACGGTTTACTCTGGAAACACCATATATTTT
V gene: TRBV7-8; J gene: TRBJ2-2; clone size: .; D gene: TRBD1; CDR3 protein: CASSRSQGAGGELFF; CDR3 DNA: TGTGCCAGCAGCCGCAGCCAGGGGGCCGGCGGGGAGCTGTTTTTT
V gene: TRBV5-1; J gene: TRBJ2-3; clone size: .; D gene: .; CDR3 protein: CASSLAGADTDTQYF; CDR3 DNA: TGCGCCAGCAGCTTGGCCGGAGCCGACACAGATACGCAGTATTTT
V gene: TRBV12-3/TRBV12-4; J gene: TRBJ1-4; clone size: .; D gene: .; CDR3 protein: CASSLSKGWTNEKLFF; CDR3 DNA: TGTGCCAGCAGTTTAAGCAAGGGCTGGACTAATGAAAAACTGTTTTTT
V gene: TRBV9; J gene: TRBJ2-1; clone size: many; D gene: .; CDR3 protein: CASSVGHYNEQFF; CDR3 DNA: TGTGCCAGCAGCGTAGGTCACTACAATGAGCAGTTCTTC
V gene: TRBV20-1; J gene: TRBJ2-5; clone size: few; D gene: .; CDR3 protein: CSARTPGETQYF; CDR3 DNA: TGCAGTGCTAGGACGCCAGGAGAGACCCAGTACTTC
V gene: TRBV5-1; J gene: TRBJ1-6; clone size: few; D gene: TRBD1; CDR3 protein: CASMGTENSPLHF; CDR3 DNA: TGCGCCAGCATGGGGACAGAGAATTCACCCCTCCACTTT
V gene: TRBV2; J gene: TRBJ2-3; clone size: few; D gene: .; CDR3 protein: CASGSYSTDTQYF; CDR3 DNA: TGTGCCAGCGGCAGTTACTCCACAGATACGCAGTATTTT
V gene: TRBV7-2; J gene: TRBJ2-1; clone size: many; D gene: .; CDR3 protein: CASSLRRLLSSYNEQFF; CDR3 DNA: TGTGCCAGCAGCCTCAGACGTCTCCTGAGCTCCTACAATGAGCAGTTCTTC
V gene: TRBV20-1; J gene: TRBJ2-7; clone size: few; D gene: .; CDR3 protein: CSAPGRRAYEQYF; CDR3 DNA: TGCAGTGCTCCCGGGCGGAGAGCCTACGAGCAGTACTTC
V gene: TRBV5-1; J gene: TRBJ1-1; clone size: few; D gene: .; CDR3 protein: CASTPGGQITEAFF; CDR3 DNA: TGCGCCAGTACCCCCGGGGGGCAGATTACTGAAGCTTTCTTT
V gene: TRBV6-5; J gene: TRBJ2-7; clone size: .; D gene: TRBD2; CDR3 protein: CASSPSAGGSYEQYF; CDR3 DNA: TGTGCCAGCAGTCCCTCGGCGGGGGGGTCCTACGAGCAGTACTTC
V gene: TRBV20-1; J gene: TRBJ2-3; clone size: .; D gene: .; CDR3 protein: CSWGSSTDTQYF; CDR3 DNA: TGCAGTTGGGGGTCCAGCACAGATACGCAGTATTTT
V gene: TRBV5-5; J gene: TRBJ2-1; clone size: few; D gene: TRBD2; CDR3 protein: CASSLVRSSGSYNEQFF; CDR3 DNA: TGTGCCAGCAGCTTGGTGAGGTCTAGCGGCTCCTACAATGAGCAGTTCTTC